This T cell receptor (beta chain) derives from a study of cytomegalovirus exposure and HLA in healthy donors. The PCR ran on 60 Vbeta and 13 Jbeta primers. Profiling relied on immunoSEQ multiplex PCR, and the TCRdb table lists in-frame clones only, not all of them. The repertoire holds more than 150,000 clones, with around 80% as singletons. The clonotype originates from a woman aged 30 to 39 in good health and CMV-seronegative. What was sequenced was PBMCs.

The CDR3, as DNA: TGTGCCAGCAGCCAAGATAGGACTAGCGGGGTCCAAGAGACCCAGTACTTC. It is translated as CASSQDRTSGVQETQYF. The gene calls are TRBV4-2 and TRBJ2-5; 12 positions match TRBD2. The CDR3 loop spans 17 amino acids. CDR1 is LGHNA, CDR2 YNFKEQ, per germline. Trimming cost V 0 bases and J 1 base; bases outside gene matches: 3.